This is a list of T cell receptor beta chains from one sample in a study of shared clonotypes between healthy human individuals. This table comes from immunoSEQ multiplex PCR, and its TCRdb copy is limited to in-frame clones, with some not included. This repertoire shows millions of clones, over 85% found once; its top ten account for about 0.41%. The specimen sequenced was naive CD4+ T cells from PBMCs. These receptors were taken from a man aged 18 to 30 in good health. Some clones in this sample may be carry-over from other donors' samples. CDR3s include the opening cysteine and the closing phenylalanine or tryptophan. The order of the fields is V gene, clone size, J gene, D gene, CDR3 protein, CDR3 DNA. D genes are given only for firm matches. Expanded clones get a size class; other rows say once, few or many, or leave the size out.

>TRBV4-3|NA|TRBJ1-4|NA
CASSQEWQGRANEKLFF
TGCGCCAGCAGCCAAGAGTGGCAGGGGCGGGCTAATGAAAAACTGTTTTTT
>TRBV7-8|NA|TRBJ1-2|TRBD1
CASSWSEGAYGYTF
TGTGCCAGCAGCTGGTCGGAGGGGGCGTATGGCTACACCTTC
>TRBV13|NA|TRBJ2-7|TRBD1
CASSPSWTGSYEQYF
TGTGCCAGCAGCCCATCCTGGACAGGCAGTTACGAGCAGTACTTC
>TRBV29-1|few|TRBJ1-1|NA
CSVEGRMNTEAFF
TGCAGCGTTGAAGGACGGATGAACACTGAAGCTTTCTTT
>TRBV28|NA|TRBJ2-7|TRBD2
CASSLSGGYPYEQYF
TGTGCCAGCAGTTTATCGGGGGGGTACCCCTACGAGCAGTACTTC
>TRBV5-1|NA|TRBJ2-1|TRBD1
CASSLGTGNNEQFF
TGCGCCAGCAGCCTAGGGACAGGGAACAATGAGCAGTTCTTC
>TRBV7-2|NA|TRBJ1-1|NA
CASSLQGYLNTEAFF
TGTGCCAGCAGCTTACAGGGGTATTTGAACACTGAAGCTTTCTTT
>TRBV18|NA|TRBJ2-3|NA
CASSPPGADTQYF
TGTGCCAGCTCGCCACCGGGGGCAGATACGCAGTATTTT
>TRBV6-1|NA|TRBJ2-3|NA
CASSEPFGGITDTQYF
TGTGCCAGCAGTGAACCCTTTGGGGGGATCACAGATACGCAGTATTTT
>TRBV11-1|NA|TRBJ1-2|NA
CASSPEARYGYTF
TGTGCCAGCAGCCCCGAGGCTCGGTATGGCTACACCTTC
>TRBV5-6|once|TRBJ2-4|NA
CASSSRGTGRAKNIQYF
TGTGCCAGCAGCTCTCGAGGAACAGGGCGAGCCAAAAACATTCAGTACTTC
>TRBV7-3|NA|TRBJ1-4|NA
CASSLGAGEKLFF
TGTGCCAGCAGCTTGGGGGCAGGTGAAAAACTGTTTTTT
>TRBV29-1|NA|TRBJ2-5|NA
CSVESPVTGETQYF
TGCAGCGTTGAAAGCCCGGTCACCGGGGAGACCCAGTACTTC
>TRBV7-3|NA|TRBJ2-1|TRBD2
CASSPRLAGHNEQFF
TGTGCCAGCAGCCCTAGACTAGCGGGACACAATGAGCAGTTCTTC
>TRBV2|NA|TRBJ2-1|NA
CASSEWQSLSSYNEQFF
TGTGCCAGCAGTGAATGGCAAAGCCTTAGCTCCTACAATGAGCAGTTCTTC
>TRBV5-1|NA|TRBJ1-4|NA
CASSLDRPPNEKLFF
TGCGCCAGCAGCTTAGACAGGCCCCCTAATGAAAAACTGTTTTTT
>TRBV2|NA|TRBJ2-1|NA
CASSLVGFNEQFF
TGTGCCAGCAGCCTTGTAGGGTTCAATGAGCAGTTCTTC
>TRBV6-1|NA|TRBJ2-2|NA
CASSDERWTGELFF
TGTGCCAGCAGTGACGAGCGGTGGACCGGGGAGCTGTTTTTT
>TRBV5-1|NA|TRBJ2-3|TRBD2
CASSRGAGALLTDTQYF
TGCGCCAGCAGCCGGGGAGCGGGGGCCCTACTCACAGATACGCAGTATTTT
>TRBV11-2|once|TRBJ2-1|TRBD2
CASSPTLGLPNEQFF
TGTGCCAGCAGCCCGACCCTGGGACTACCTAATGAGCAGTTCTTC
>TRBV28|NA|TRBJ2-3|NA
CASSLYRGGGSTDTQYF
TGTGCCAGCAGTTTATATAGGGGGGGCGGAAGCACAGATACGCAGTATTTT
>TRBV28|NA|TRBJ2-7|NA
CASSFSPALEQYF
TGTGCCAGCAGTTTCTCACCGGCCCTCGAGCAGTACTTC
>TRBV10-3|NA|TRBJ2-1|NA
CAISRDGQYNEQFF
TGTGCCATCAGCCGAGACGGACAGTACAATGAGCAGTTCTTC
>TRBV4-1|NA|TRBJ1-6|NA
CASSPAAQGPSYNSPLHF
TGCGCCAGCAGCCCGGCCGCACAGGGTCCCTCCTATAATTCACCCCTCCACTTT
>TRBV6-5|NA|TRBJ1-5|NA
CASSNNRNQPQHF
TGTGCCAGCAGTAATAATCGCAATCAGCCCCAGCATTTT
>TRBV6-1|NA|TRBJ2-7|NA
CASSEHGQREQYF
TGTGCCAGCAGTGAACATGGGCAGCGCGAGCAGTACTTC
>TRBV12-5|once|TRBJ2-2|NA
CASGLGRGALPGELFF
TGTGCTAGTGGTTTGGGTAGGGGGGCGCTCCCCGGGGAGCTGTTTTTT
>TRBV7-8|once|TRBJ1-2|TRBD1
CASSATGTVYGYTF
TGTGCCAGCAGCGCAACCGGGACAGTCTATGGCTACACCTTC
>TRBV29-1|NA|TRBJ1-1|NA
CSVELGTMNTEAFF
TGCAGCGTTGAGCTGGGGACGATGAACACTGAAGCTTTCTTT
>TRBV28|NA|TRBJ2-5|NA
CASSLTAVETQYF
TGTGCCAGCAGTTTAACAGCTGTAGAGACCCAGTACTTC
>TRBV5-1|NA|TRBJ2-6|NA
CASSLWVDAGANVLTF
TGCGCCAGCAGCTTGTGGGTAGACGCTGGGGCCAACGTCCTGACTTTC
>TRBV9|NA|TRBJ2-2|NA
CASSVTGRDPGELFF
TGTGCCAGCAGCGTGACAGGGCGGGACCCCGGGGAGCTGTTTTTT
>TRBV28|NA|TRBJ1-1|TRBD1
CASSNMGQGKAFF
TGTGCCAGCAGCAACATGGGACAGGGGAAAGCTTTCTTT
>TRBV28|NA|TRBJ1-2|NA
CASSPTPGQGGYTF
TGTGCCAGCAGTCCCACACCGGGACAAGGCGGCTACACCTTC
>TRBV5-1|NA|TRBJ1-4|NA
CASSRRGATGSEKLFF
TGCGCCAGCAGCCGAAGGGGGGCCACAGGGAGTGAAAAACTGTTTTTT
>TRBV19|NA|TRBJ2-5|TRBD2
CASSRGTSGSTRETQYF
TGTGCCAGTAGCCGGGGGACTAGCGGGAGTACGCGGGAGACCCAGTACTTC
>TRBV6-5|NA|TRBJ2-7|NA
CASRRLAPLYEQYF
TGTGCCAGCAGAAGGCTAGCGCCCCTCTACGAGCAGTACTTC
>TRBV19|NA|TRBJ1-5|NA
CASSTPPRGQPQHF
TGTGCCAGTAGTACCCCCCCAAGGGGTCAGCCCCAGCATTTT
>TRBV5-1|NA|TRBJ2-7|NA
CASSSGGRHSNEQYF
TGCGCCAGCAGCTCCGGGGGCCGCCATTCTAACGAGCAGTACTTC
>TRBV19|once|TRBJ2-7|NA
CASSSGPLYEQYF
TGTGCCAGCTCTTCGGGTCCTCTCTACGAGCAGTACTTC
>TRBV6-6|NA|TRBJ2-7|NA
CASSQGTYEQYF
TGTGCCAGCAGTCAGGGAACCTACGAGCAGTACTTC
>TRBV5-5|NA|TRBJ2-7|TRBD2
CASSFTSGSYNEQYF
TGTGCCAGCAGCTTTACTAGCGGGAGTTATAACGAGCAGTACTTC
>TRBV9|NA|TRBJ2-7|TRBD2
CASSVGTSGRAAYEQYF
TGTGCCAGCAGCGTAGGGACTAGCGGGAGGGCCGCGTACGAGCAGTACTTC